This entry describes one T cell receptor beta chain. The data stem from a study of spatial heterogeneity in lung cancer. Study details: Across the raw uncorrected reads, a unique TCR and UMI combination was observed, on average, more than ten times.

Time point given: sample taken at primary tumor resection. Unsorted whole RNA of tumor, nontumor lung or frozen PBMC was sequenced. Some 72 TRACERx patients with early, untreated non-small cell lung cancer donated samples. The library protocol tagged each TCR cDNA with a unique molecular identifier. TCRdb ran MiXCR on the 5' RACE reads and lists one entry per CDR3 protein. The profile shows around 74,000 distinct CDR3 sequences, less than 15% of them singletons. Per the germline V gene, CDR1 is ENHRY and CDR2 is SYGVKD. This CDR3 is 14 amino acids long. V was pared by 10 bases and J by 2 bases, with 14 bases between.

Specimen: PBMCs, collected at surgery. This chain links TRBV10-3 with TRBJ2-2; possibly TRBD1 for D (6 bases). The clonotype was recovered from a male donor with early-stage non-small cell lung cancer. CDR3 amino acids: CATHLGTNTGELFF. CDR3 bases: TGTGCCACCCATCTCGGGACAAACACCGGGGAGCTGTTTTTT.